The 7 T cell receptor beta chains below come from one sample, sequenced in a study of blood T cell repertoires in COVID-19. Measured with immunoSEQ multiplex PCR; TCRdb has only the in-frame clones, and not every one. The sample contains about 85,000 clones, 90% of which appear only once. Source material: peripheral blood. The receptors originated from a woman aged 80 or over with active or convalescent COVID-19.

V and J are TRBV7-3 and TRBJ2-3; 16 bases agree with TRBD2. CDR3 length equals 16 residues. Trimming cost V 5 bases and J 6 bases; bases outside gene matches: 5. Germline V lookup: CDR1 SGHTA, CDR2 FQGTGA. The CDR3 DNA sequence: TGTGCCAGCAGCCCGGGACTAGCGGGAGGGCGCGATACGCAGTATTTT. Protein: CASSPGLAGGRDTQYF.

This sequence joins TRBV5-1 and TRBJ2-7, with D perhaps TRBD1 (6 bases). The CDR3 length is 14 residues. In germline, CDR1 is SGHRS, CDR2 YFSETQ. The V gene lost 4 bases and the J gene lost 5 bases, with 16 bases spanning the gap. This CDR3 reads CASSPVARGDEQYF. CDR3 sequence (DNA): TGCGCCAGCAGCCCAGTAGCCAGGGGCGACGAGCAGTACTTC.

V usage is TRBV19 and J usage is TRBJ2-1, with D tentatively TRBD2 (7 bases). The ends were cut back, 7 bases at V and 3 bases at J, with 19 bases in the middle. Germline V gene data show CDR1 as LNHDA and CDR2 as SQIVND (reference sequence). The CDR3 extends over 16 amino acids. The CDR3 protein is CASTLGRGSNYNEQFF. The CDR3 nucleotides read TGTGCCAGTACCCTGGGGAGGGGGAGCAACTACAATGAGCAGTTCTTC.

This chain uses TRBV7-2 with TRBJ2-3; no clear D. The ends were cut back, 5 bases at V and 2 bases at J, with 11 bases in the middle. CDR3 size: 14 residues. Per the germline V gene, CDR1 is SGHTA and CDR2 is FQGNSA. The CDR3 DNA sequence: TGTGCCAGCAGCCCTGCAGGCTTCACAGATACGCAGTATTTT. Its protein product is CASSPAGFTDTQYF.

The V call is TRBV19, the J call TRBJ1-2, with D possibly being TRBD1 (5 bases). This CDR3 contains 15 residues. Germline V CDR1 and CDR2: LNHDA, SQIVND (reference sequence). The V end was cut by 5 bases, the J end by 4 bases, with 17 bases between. The CDR3: CASSPPGRTLYGYTF. DNA of the CDR3: TGTGCCAGTAGTCCTCCCGGCAGGACACTCTATGGCTACACCTTC. The full variable domain, with the rest looked up from reference TRBV19 and TRBJ1-2, is DGGITQSPKYLFRKEGQNVTLSCEQNLNHDAMYWYRQDPGQGLRLIYYSQIVNDFQKGDIAEGYSVSREKKESFPLTVTSAQKNPTAFYLCASSPPGRTLYGYTFGSGTRLTVV.

V gene TRBV11-2 combines with J gene TRBJ1-1; D unresolved. The CDR3 is made up of 15 amino acids. Germline CDR1 reads SGHAT; CDR2 reads FQNNGV. Trimming shortened V by 0 bases and J by 0 bases, and 8 bases separated the two germline ends. This CDR3 is CASSLDHSVNTEAFF. The DNA of the CDR3 is TGTGCCAGCAGCTTAGATCATTCAGTGAACACTGAAGCTTTCTTT.

V and J are TRBV18 and TRBJ1-2; 9 positions match TRBD1. The V segment lost 5 bases and the J segment 4 bases; nucleotides outside the gene matches: 8. This CDR3 is built from 15 residues. Germline CDR1 reads KGHSH; CDR2 reads LQKENI. As DNA, the CDR3 is TGTGCCAGCTCAGTCGGACAGGGGACTCGCTATGGCTACACCTTC. Encoded protein: CASSVGQGTRYGYTF. Based on the CDR3 plus reference TRBV18 and TRBJ1-2, the full variable domain is NAGVMQNPRHLVRRRGQEARLRCSPMKGHSHVYWYRQLPEEGLKFMVYLQKENIIDESGMPKERFSAEFPKEGPSILRIQQVVRGDSAAYFCASSVGQGTRYGYTFGSGTRLTVV.